These 9 T cell receptor beta chains were sequenced from one sample in a study of cytomegalovirus exposure and HLA in healthy donors. The primer mix had 60 Vbeta and 13 Jbeta primers. Sequenced by immunoSEQ multiplex PCR; TCRdb stores in-frame clones only, minus some. Altogether about 130,000 clones are present, approximately 79% being singletons, with the ten largest covering approximately 4.3%. Sequenced: PBMCs. The receptors come from a man aged 18 to 29 in good health and CMV-seropositive.

A few counts support this clone. The V and J genes are TRBV28 and TRBJ1-5, with a tentative D call TRBD1 (5 bases). Between the trimmed V and J ends, which lost 2 bases and 0 bases, there was a span of 8 bases. CDR1 is MDHEN and CDR2 is SYDVKM in the germline V gene. This CDR3 is 15 amino acids long. The CDR3 here is CASSLGGNSNQPQHF. The CDR3 DNA follows: TGTGCCAGCAGTTTAGGGGGGAATAGCAATCAGCCCCAGCATTTT.

The rearrangement joins TRBV9 to TRBJ2-7; 8 nucleotides match TRBD1. The germline gives CDR1 SGDLS, CDR2 YYNGEE. CDR3 length: 15 amino acids. Germline trimming cut 0 bases from V and 4 bases from J; bases unmatched to any gene: 6. CDR3 in amino acids: CASSVGRQGLYEQYF. As DNA, the CDR3 is TGTGCCAGCAGCGTAGGCCGACAGGGGCTATACGAGCAGTACTTC.

The V gene is TRBV4-2, the J gene TRBJ2-3, with 11 bases fitting TRBD2. Germline V gene sequence: CDR1 LGHNA, CDR2 YNFKEQ. The CDR3 is made up of 16 amino acids. Trimming took 7 bases from V and 4 from J; bases not matched to a gene: 10. The CDR3 coding sequence is TGTGCCAGCACCATTAGCGGGGGGGTTAGGGCAGATACGCAGTATTTT. Translation: CASTISGGVRADTQYF.

The rearrangement uses TRBV6-5 and TRBJ2-7, with TRBD2 matching 9 bases. This CDR3 is built from 13 residues. Germline CDR1 MNHEY, CDR2 SVGAGI. The ends lost 7 bases at V and 3 bases at J; junction bases unmatched: 4. This chain's CDR3 is CASKAGGGYEQYF. CDR3 nucleotide sequence: TGTGCCAGCAAGGCGGGAGGGGGCTACGAGCAGTACTTC.

This chain links TRBV2 with TRBJ2-7; tentative D call: TRBD2 (6 bases). The germline V gene has CDR1 SNHLY and CDR2 FYNNEI. This CDR3 is built from 11 residues. Trimming left V 8 bases short and J 3 bases short, with 8 bases between. CDR3 sequence reads: CASGRGYEQYF. For the CDR3, the DNA is TGTGCCAGCGGGCGGGGCTACGAGCAGTACTTC.

The genes are TRBV7-9 and TRBJ2-7; 7 bases match TRBD2. Germline CDR1 and CDR2: SEHNR and FQNEAQ (reference sequence). This CDR3 region has 15 residues. The J segment lost 2 bases and the V segment lost 5 bases, leaving 9 bases of the junction unmatched. The CDR3 coding sequence is TGTGCCAGCAGCCACCTGCCCCGGGGGGCCTACGAGCAGTACTTC. This encodes CASSHLPRGAYEQYF.

The chain links TRBV28 to TRBJ2-3; 9 bases are a match to TRBD1. The junction had 14 bases not matched to a gene; V was cut back by 1 base and J by 6 bases. Germline values: CDR1 MDHEN, CDR2 SYDVKM. This CDR3 is built from 18 residues. For the CDR3, the DNA is TGTGCCAGCAGTTTATATCCCCGGCGGGACAGGGAGGAGGATACGCAGTATTTT. It codes for CASSLYPRRDREEDTQYF.

CDR3 nucleotides: TGTGCCATCAGTGAGTTGGTGGCTAGTATGGGCAATGAGCAGTTCTTC. This translates into CAISELVASMGNEQFF. This chain uses TRBV10-3 with TRBJ2-1; D remains unclear. From germline, CDR1 is ENHRY and CDR2 SYGVKD. V lost 1 base, J lost 6 bases, and 16 bases lay in between. This CDR3 is built from 16 residues.

V gene TRBV4-1 combines with J gene TRBJ2-3; possibly TRBD2 for D (6 bases). The V and J ends lost 8 bases and 2 bases respectively, with 17 bases between them. Germline CDR1 and CDR2: MGHRA and YSYEKL. The CDR3 extends over 15 amino acids. The CDR3 DNA is TGCGCCAGCCGCGGGATGGGCAGGAACACAGATACGCAGTATTTT. Protein product: CASRGMGRNTDTQYF.